This T cell receptor beta chain was sequenced during a study of shared clonotypes between healthy human individuals. Germline V gene lookup returns CDR1 SGHTA and CDR2 FQGNSA. Trimming took 1 base from V and 4 from J, leaving 13 bases between them. This CDR3 is built from 15 residues. Libraries were prepared by immunoSEQ multiplex PCR; TCRdb keeps only in-frame clonotypes and omits some of them. The top ten clones hold around 12% of a sample with fewer than 550,000 clones, 75% to 80% of them seen once. The receptor comes from a middle-aged woman in good health. Some clones in this sample may be carry-over from other donors' samples. The material sequenced was PBMCs. The chain couples TRBV7-2 to TRBJ1-1; the D gene is possibly TRBD1 (5 bases). The CDR3 DNA is TGTGCCAGCAGCTTAGTGGCTGGGGGAGGCACTGAAGCTTTCTTT. It specifies CASSLVAGGGTEAFF.